The 21 T cell receptor beta chains below come from one sample, sequenced in a study of CD8+ T cells in alopecia areata. Extracted RNA was reverse transcribed into cDNA, the sequencing template. Sequencing used immunoSEQ multiplex PCR; TCRdb keeps in-frame clones, though not all of them. Of more than 150,000 clones in the sample, about 47% were seen once. Treatment reported: oral pan-JAK inhibitor, 5-10 mg twice daily. The sequenced sample was CD8+ T cells sorted from blood, obtained at roughly week 53, from a patient treated with tofacitinib. All receptors derive from a human donor with alopecia areata.

DNA of the CDR3: TGTGCCAGCAGCTTGGGTGTCAGGGACGATTCACCCCTCCACTTT. Protein: CASSLGVRDDSPLHF. The chain carries TRBV11-2 and TRBJ1-6; D may be TRBD1 (5 bases). The CDR3 sequence is 15 residues long. The V gene lost 3 bases and the J gene lost 8 bases, with 14 bases spanning the gap. Germline CDR1 SGHAT, CDR2 FQNNGV.

The table lists this clone with a few counts. The CDR3 DNA reads TGCGCCAGCAGCCAAGTTGAGGGAGGGGGTGAGCAGTTCTTC. As protein: CASSQVEGGGEQFF. The chain employs TRBV4-1 and TRBJ2-1; possibly TRBD2 for D (7 bases). The CDR3 spans 14 residues. Germline loops: CDR1 MGHRA, CDR2 YSYEKL. V shed 1 base and J shed 9 bases, with 13 bases lying between them.

The gene calls are TRBV27 and TRBJ2-1; D not resolved. Per germline, CDR1 MNHEY and CDR2 SMNVEV (reference sequence). Between the trimmed V and J ends, which lost 6 bases and 2 bases, there was a span of 11 bases. This CDR3 has 14 amino acids. CDR3: CASSQRGTYNEQFF. The CDR3 DNA is TGTGCCAGCAGCCAGCGTGGAACCTACAATGAGCAGTTCTTC.

The chain combines TRBV19 with TRBJ2-2, with D perhaps given as TRBD1 or TRBD2 (5 bases each). The CDR3 has 16 amino acids. The V gene lost 3 bases and the J gene lost 1 base, with 12 bases spanning the gap. CDR1 is LNHDA, CDR2 SQIVND, per germline (reference sequence). CDR3 region: CASSISGTLNTGELFF. The CDR3 DNA follows: TGTGCCAGTAGTATTTCTGGGACCCTGAACACCGGGGAGCTGTTTTTT.

The chain links TRBV4-2 to TRBJ2-7; 9 positions match TRBD1. The CDR3 is made up of 14 amino acids. Trimming cost V 2 bases and J 5 bases; bases outside gene matches: 4. Germline V lookup: CDR1 LGHNA, CDR2 YNFKEQ. CDR3 sequence reads: CASSQTGGGHEQYF. As DNA, the CDR3 is TGTGCCAGCAGCCAAACAGGGGGCGGGCACGAGCAGTACTTC.

V usage is TRBV7-9 and J usage is TRBJ2-1; unclear D gene. Trimming took off 0 bases at V and 2 bases at J, with 14 bases between the two ends. Germline loops: CDR1 SEHNR, CDR2 FQNEAQ (reference sequence). The CDR3 has 17 residues. The CDR3 spells CASSLAMGKAPYNEQFF. The DNA for the CDR3 is TGTGCCAGCAGCTTAGCGATGGGTAAAGCACCCTACAATGAGCAGTTCTTC. The variable domain in full, completed from reference TRBV7-9 and TRBJ2-1, reads DTGVSQNPRHKITKRGQNVTFRCDPISEHNRLYWYRQTLGQGPEFLTYFQNEAQLEKSRLLSDRFSAERPKGSFSTLEIQRTEQGDSAMYLCASSLAMGKAPYNEQFFGPGTRLTVL.

This chain connects TRBV27 to TRBJ2-3; 9 positions match TRBD2. V lost 6 bases and J lost 2; bases outside the gene matches: 9. Per the germline V gene, CDR1 is MNHEY and CDR2 is SMNVEV (reference sequence). The length of the CDR3 is 16 residues. CDR3 loop: CASSPSSGDITDTQYF. In DNA form, the CDR3 reads TGTGCCAGCAGCCCTTCTAGCGGGGATATCACAGATACGCAGTATTTT.

Concerning this clone itself: A much larger clonotype is one base distant, so this may be a read error. V gene TRBV27 combines with J gene TRBJ2-2; D possibly uses TRBD1 or TRBD2 (5 bases each). Germline assignment: CDR1 MNHEY and CDR2 SMNVEV (reference sequence). V was shortened by 5 bases and J by 1 base, with 5 bases between the two germline ends. The CDR3 runs to 13 residues. The CDR3 coding sequence is TGTGCCAGCAGTGGGGGGAACACCGGGGAGCTGTTTTTT. Translating gives CASSGGNTGELFF.

In this sample, this clone turned up once. This chain links TRBV7-9 with TRBJ2-1, with D possibly TRBD1 on 6 matching bases. The CDR3 length is 14 residues. The germline V gene encodes CDR1 SEHNR and CDR2 FQNEAQ (reference sequence). V was pared by 5 bases and J by 5 bases, with 13 bases between. The CDR3 DNA follows: TGTGCCAGCAGCCCTCACAGGGTGAACAATGAGCAGTTCTTC. Encoded protein: CASSPHRVNNEQFF.

CDR3 amino acids: CASSQDLGTSRQYF. For the CDR3, the DNA is TGTGCCAGCAGCCAAGATCTTGGAACGTCCCGTCAGTACTTC. The chain joins TRBV4-2 to TRBJ2-7; D gene unclear. Trimming stripped 0 bases from V and 10 bases from J, with 16 bases between. Looked up from germline, CDR1 is LGHNA and CDR2 is YNFKEQ. The CDR3 sequence is 14 residues long.

This chain uses TRBV30 with TRBJ2-7; 8 bases fit TRBD1. V lost 2 bases and J lost 4; bases outside the gene matches: 7. CDR3 size: 14 residues. From germline, CDR1 is GTSNPN and CDR2 SVGIG (reference sequence). The DNA of the CDR3 is TGTGCCTGGAGTCTATTGACAGGGGCGTACGAGCAGTACTTC. Protein: CAWSLLTGAYEQYF.

The chain links TRBV9 to TRBJ1-4, with D hard to call. The CDR3 is 14 residues long. V was trimmed by 4 bases and J by 4 bases, leaving 11 bases between them. Germline values: CDR1 SGDLS, CDR2 YYNGEE. CDR3 DNA: TGTGCCAGCAGCTCCCGACGGGGTAATGAAAAACTGTTTTTT. Encoded protein: CASSSRRGNEKLFF.

In its sample, this clone was seen a few times. Other DNA sequences in this sample translate to the same CDR3. The chain joins TRBV5-6 to TRBJ1-1; 8 bases align to TRBD1. This CDR3 region has 13 residues. The germline V gene encodes CDR1 SGHDT and CDR2 YYEEEE. Trimming cost V 2 bases and J 5 bases; bases outside gene matches: 2. The CDR3, as DNA: TGTGCCAGCAGCTTTACAGGGGGAACTGAAGCTTTCTTT. The encoded protein is CASSFTGGTEAFF.

The chain uses TRBV27 and TRBJ2-7; D is uncertain. V lost 8 bases and J lost 4, with 6 bases in between. CDR1 and CDR2 (germline): MNHEY, SMNVEV (reference sequence). The CDR3 is made up of 10 amino acids. The CDR3 here is CASGRYEQYF. The CDR3 nucleotides read TGTGCCAGCGGAAGGTACGAGCAGTACTTC.

This chain joins TRBV6-5 and TRBJ2-7, with D unclear. The CDR3 has 13 amino acids. Germline CDR1 MNHEY, CDR2 SVGAGI. V lost 5 bases, J lost 2 bases, and 10 bases lay in between. The CDR3 DNA follows: TGTGCCAGCAGTACCGGGCCAGCCTACGAGCAGTACTTC. Protein sequence: CASSTGPAYEQYF.

This clone came up a few times. This chain links TRBV5-4 with TRBJ2-2; weak D call: TRBD1 (6 bases). V was pared by 4 bases and J by 2 bases, with 12 bases between. From germline, CDR1 is SGHNT and CDR2 YYREEE (reference sequence). CDR3 length: 15 amino acids. This chain's CDR3 is CASSRKGQNTGELFF. The CDR3 coding sequence is TGTGCCAGCAGCAGGAAGGGACAAAACACCGGGGAGCTGTTTTTT.

Details on this clone: This sample includes further DNA sequences coding for the same CDR3. The chain has TRBV19 and TRBJ1-1, with a weak D call TRBD1 (5 bases). Per germline, CDR1 LNHDA and CDR2 SQIVND (reference sequence). The CDR3 length is 13 residues. Between the trimmed V and J ends, which lost 3 bases and 1 base, there was a span of 6 bases. In nucleotides, the CDR3 is TGTGCCAGTAGTATCGGGGGGAACACTGAAGCTTTCTTT. Protein product: CASSIGGNTEAFF.

The DNA for the CDR3 is TGTGCCAGCAGCTTACAGGAAAGGGAGCTGTTTTTT. Translation: CASSLQERELFF. The chain uses TRBV5-6 and TRBJ2-2; a possible D gene is TRBD1 (5 bases). CDR1 is SGHDT, CDR2 YYEEEE, per germline. CDR3 length: 12 residues. Trimming stripped 2 bases from V and 9 bases from J, with 8 bases between.

The V gene is TRBV4-1, the J gene TRBJ2-5; no clear D gene. In germline, CDR1 is MGHRA, CDR2 YSYEKL. The CDR3 contains 14 residues. Trimming took 4 bases from V and 5 from J, leaving 14 bases between them. The CDR3 sequence is CASSLLAGWETQYF. The CDR3 coding sequence is TGCGCCAGCAGCCTCTTGGCCGGGTGGGAGACCCAGTACTTC.

J is TRBJ2-5 and V is TRBV25-1, with 9 bases matching TRBD2. Germline CDR1 MGHDK, CDR2 SYGVNS. The CDR3 sequence is 15 residues long. Trimming at V came to 5 bases and at J to 5 bases, leaving 9 bases not matched to a gene. CDR3 bases: TGTGCCAGCAGTCCGCGGGGGGGCCACGGTGAGACCCAGTACTTC. Its translation: CASSPRGGHGETQYF.

The sample holds one count of this clone. The chain couples TRBV5-1 to TRBJ1-1, with D uncertain. CDR3 size: 14 residues. Germline V CDR1 and CDR2: SGHRS, YFSETQ. The ends were cut back, 3 bases at V and 0 bases at J, with 9 bases in the middle. The CDR3 spells CASSSKAVNTEAFF. DNA of the CDR3: TGCGCCAGCAGCTCCAAAGCGGTGAACACTGAAGCTTTCTTT.